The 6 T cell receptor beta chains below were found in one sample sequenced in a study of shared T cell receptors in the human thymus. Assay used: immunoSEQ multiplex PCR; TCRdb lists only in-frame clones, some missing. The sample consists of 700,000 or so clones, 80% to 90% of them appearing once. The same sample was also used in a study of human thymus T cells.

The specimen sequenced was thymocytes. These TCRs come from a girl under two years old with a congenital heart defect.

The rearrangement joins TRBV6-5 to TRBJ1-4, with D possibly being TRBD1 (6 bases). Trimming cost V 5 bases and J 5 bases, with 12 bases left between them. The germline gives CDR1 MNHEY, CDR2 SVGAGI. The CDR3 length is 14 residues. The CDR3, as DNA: TGTGCCAGCAGTCGTGGACAGCCGAATGAAAAACTGTTTTTT. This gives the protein CASSRGQPNEKLFF.

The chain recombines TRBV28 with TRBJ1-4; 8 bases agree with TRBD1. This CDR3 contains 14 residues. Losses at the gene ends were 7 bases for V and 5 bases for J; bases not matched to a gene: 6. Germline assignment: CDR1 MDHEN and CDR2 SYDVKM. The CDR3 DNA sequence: TGTGCCAGCACCCTCAGGACAGGGAATGAAAAACTGTTTTTT. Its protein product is CASTLRTGNEKLFF.

In DNA, the CDR3 is TGTGCCAGCGCAGTTAAGGGACTAGCGGGGGTTGCTAGCACAGATACGCAGTATTTT. Translation gives CASAVKGLAGVASTDTQYF. This chain uses TRBV2 with TRBJ2-3, with TRBD2 matching over 14 bases. The CDR3 is 19 amino acids. Trimming cost V 8 bases and J 0 bases; bases outside gene matches: 13. CDR1 is SNHLY, CDR2 FYNNEI, per germline.

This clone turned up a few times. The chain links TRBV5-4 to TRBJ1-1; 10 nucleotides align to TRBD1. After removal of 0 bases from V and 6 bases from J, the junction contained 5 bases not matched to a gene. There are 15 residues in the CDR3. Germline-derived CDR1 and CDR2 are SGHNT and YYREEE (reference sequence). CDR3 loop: CASSLVGTGAPEAFF. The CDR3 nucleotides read TGTGCCAGCAGCTTGGTAGGGACAGGGGCCCCTGAAGCTTTCTTT.

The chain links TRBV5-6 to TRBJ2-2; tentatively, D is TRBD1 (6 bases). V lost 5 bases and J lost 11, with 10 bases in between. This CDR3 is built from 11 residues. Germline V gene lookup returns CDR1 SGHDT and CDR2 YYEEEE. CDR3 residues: CASRGHNELFF. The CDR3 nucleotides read TGTGCCAGCAGGGGACATAACGAGCTGTTTTTT.

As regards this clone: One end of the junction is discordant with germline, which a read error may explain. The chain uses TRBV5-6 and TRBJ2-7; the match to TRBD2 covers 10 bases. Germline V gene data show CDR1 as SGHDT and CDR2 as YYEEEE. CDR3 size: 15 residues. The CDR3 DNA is TGTACCAGCAGCGGGCCAGCGGGGGGGTTTTACGAGCAGTACTTC. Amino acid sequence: CTSSGPAGGFYEQYF.